Listed below are T cell receptor beta chains from one sample, sequenced in a study of blood T cell repertoires in COVID-19. The data were produced by immunoSEQ multiplex PCR, yet TCRdb's version contains in-frame clones alone and is incomplete. Of some 230,000 clones in the sample, 65% to 90% were seen once. Sequencing input: peripheral blood. These receptors were taken from a woman between 45 and 60 years old with acute or convalescent COVID-19. The CDR3 runs from the conserved cysteine through the conserved F or W. D genes are given only for firm matches. Some rows have no size entry. The others give once, few or many, or a class for an expanded clone.

>TRBJ2-7|.|.|TRBV13
TGTGCCAGCAGCGCGGACATATCGTCCGAGCAGTACTTC
CASSADISSEQYF
>TRBJ2-1|.|.|TRBV27
TGTGCCAGCAGCGCGGGGGCTTCCTACAATGAGCAGTTCTTC
CASSAGASYNEQFF
>TRBJ2-5|.|.|TRBV7-2
TGTGCCAGCAGCTTAGAAGGGGGAAAGGAAGAGACCCAGTACTTC
CASSLEGGKEETQYF
>TRBJ2-2|.|TRBD1|TRBV6-4
TGTGCCAGCAGCGCTGGACAGGGGCACACCGGGGAGCTGTTTTTT
CASSAGQGHTGELFF
>TRBJ2-4|once|TRBD1|TRBV5-5
TGTGCCAGCAGCTTCGGGACAGGCGGTGGCAAAAACATTCAGTACTTC
CASSFGTGGGKNIQYF
>TRBJ2-5|.|.|TRBV4-1
TGCGCCAGCAGCCAAGACGGTAGACAAGAGACCCAGTACTTC
CASSQDGRQETQYF
>TRBJ1-6|.|.|TRBV3-1/TRBV3-2
TGTGCCAGCAGCACTGATGGGGGCCTCTCACCCCTCCACTTT
CASSTDGGLSPLHF
>TRBJ1-5|.|.|TRBV9
TGTGCCAGCAGCGTTTGCCCCACTGTGGGAGCATCATATAGCAATCAGCCCCAGCATTTT
CASSVCPTVGASYSNQPQHF
>TRBJ2-5|.|.|TRBV7-2
TGTGCCAGCAGCTTAGCGGCAGGGTTCCAAGAGACCCAGTACTTC
CASSLAAGFQETQYF
>TRBJ2-7|.|TRBD1|TRBV10-2
TGCGCCAGCAGTAGCACAGGGGGCGTTTCTTACGAGCAGTACTTC
CASSSTGGVSYEQYF
>TRBJ2-2|.|TRBD1|TRBV7-9
TGTGCCAGCAGCTTACAGGGGGCGGCCACCGGGGAGCTGTTTTTT
CASSLQGAATGELFF
>TRBJ2-7|.|TRBD1|TRBV7-8
TGTGCCAGCAGCTTACTGGGAACCGGGACAGGGAAGGACGAGCAGTACTTC
CASSLLGTGTGKDEQYF
>TRBJ1-2|.|.|TRBV5-1
TGCGCCAGCAGCCCTCGCGACAGTTCTTTTGGAGGCTACACCTTC
CASSPRDSSFGGYTF
>TRBJ1-6|.|TRBD1|TRBV7-2
TGTGCCAGCAGCTTAGTGGGACAGGGGTCCTATAATTCACCCCTCCACTTT
CASSLVGQGSYNSPLHF
>TRBJ2-1|once|TRBD2|TRBV20-1
TGCAGTGCTAGTCCCCTGGAAGGGGCGGGAGGGTTCGGTGAGCAGTTCTTC
CSASPLEGAGGFGEQFF
>TRBJ2-3|.|TRBD2|TRBV28
TGTGCCAGCAGTTTAGCGGGGGGGCGGGACACAGATACGCAGTATTTT
CASSLAGGRDTDTQYF
>TRBJ2-7|.|TRBD1|TRBV6-1
TGTGCCAGCAGTGAGGGACAGTTTACCTACGAGCAGTACTTC
CASSEGQFTYEQYF
>TRBJ2-6|.|.|TRBV28
TGTGCCAGCAGTTCACAGGGCTCTGGGGCCAACGTCCTGACTTTC
CASSSQGSGANVLTF
>TRBJ1-2|.|.|TRBV7-3
TGTGCCAGCAGCTTAATGGCGGGAAGTAACTATGGCTACACCTTC
CASSLMAGSNYGYTF
>TRBJ2-3|.|TRBD2|TRBV3-1/TRBV3-2
TGTGCCAGCAGCGATACTAGCGCCAGCACAGATACGCAGTATTTT
CASSDTSASTDTQYF
>TRBJ2-5|.|TRBD1|TRBV6-6
TGTGCCAGCAGCTACGGGACAGGGGGCTCGGGAGAGACCCAGTACTTC
CASSYGTGGSGETQYF
>TRBJ2-5|.|TRBD1|TRBV7-2
TGTGCCAGCAGCCCCGGGACAGGAGGAGAGACCCAGTACTTC
CASSPGTGGETQYF
>TRBJ2-1|.|.|TRBV5-5
TGTGCCAGCAGCTTATCCCGCCAGGGGCTGGATGAGCAGTTCTTC
CASSLSRQGLDEQFF
>TRBJ2-7|.|.|TRBV27
TGTGCCAGCAGTTTTTATGGTGACGGGAGCTCCTACGAGCAGTACTTC
CASSFYGDGSSYEQYF
>TRBJ2-7|.|TRBD2|TRBV6-5
TGTGCCAGCAGTTACCTTGCGGGGGATTCCTACGAGCAGTACTTC
CASSYLAGDSYEQYF
>TRBJ2-7|once|.|TRBV27
TGTGCCAGCAGTGCGGACTTCCTGAAGGGAGAGCAGTACTTC
CASSADFLKGEQYF
>TRBJ2-5|.|.|TRBV18
TGTGCCAGCTCACCGGGGGGTCAAGAGACCCAGTACTTC
CASSPGGQETQYF
>TRBJ2-2|.|.|TRBV9
TGTGCCAGCAGCCCATCTAGGTTCACCGGGGAGCTGTTTTTT
CASSPSRFTGELFF
>TRBJ2-6|.|.|TRBV19
TGTGCCAGTAGTATCTTCGTCTCTGGGGCCAACGTCCTGACTTTC
CASSIFVSGANVLTF
>TRBJ1-2|.|.|TRBV7-2
TGTGCCAGCAGCTTATTAATTCAGGGGCGAGGCGGCTACACCTTC
CASSLLIQGRGGYTF
>TRBJ1-4|.|.|TRBV6-1
TGTGCCAGCAGTGTCCCAGGGGTCCAAGGAAATGAAAAACTGTTTTTT
CASSVPGVQGNEKLFF
>TRBJ1-2|.|.|TRBV29-1
TGCAGCGTTGCATACGGGGACTATGGCTACACCTTC
CSVAYGDYGYTF
>TRBJ1-5|.|.|TRBV20-1
TGCAGTGCTAGTCGGCAGGTCTTTTCGTATGTTGATCAGCCCCAGCATTTT
CSASRQVFSYVDQPQHF
>TRBJ2-1|.|TRBD2|TRBV25-1
TGTGCCAGCAGTGAAGGACTAGCGGGAGGAGGCAATGAGCAGTTCTTC
CASSEGLAGGGNEQFF
>TRBJ2-1|once|.|TRBV29-1
TGCAGCGTTGGGAGGGCGTTCAAGGGTGAGCAGTTCTTC
CSVGRAFKGEQFF
>TRBJ1-1|.|TRBD1|TRBV19
TGTGCCAGCCTAGGGACAGGGATACAGGACACTGAAGCTTTCTTT
CASLGTGIQDTEAFF
>TRBJ2-7|.|.|TRBV28
TGTGCCAGCAGTTTATTATCCGCGACCTACGAGCAGTACTTC
CASSLLSATYEQYF
>TRBJ1-2|.|.|TRBV29-1
TGCAGCGTTGAAGATGGAGGCAGGGGCGATGGCTACACCTTC
CSVEDGGRGDGYTF
>TRBJ2-1|.|.|TRBV5-1
TGCGCCAGCAGCTTGGCCTACTACAATGAGCAGTTCTTC
CASSLAYYNEQFF
>TRBJ2-1|.|TRBD1|TRBV2
TGTGCCAGCAGGGTTGACAGGGCCTTGGGCGATGAGCAGTTCTTC
CASRVDRALGDEQFF
>TRBJ1-1|.|TRBD1|TRBV6-5
TGTGCCAGCAGTTCACAGGGGCTGACTGAAGCTTTCTTT
CASSSQGLTEAFF
>TRBJ2-1|.|.|TRBV11-3
TGTGCCAGCAGCTTAGGCGGGGTTATTGAGCAGTTCTTC
CASSLGGVIEQFF
>TRBJ2-3|.|.|TRBV18
TGTGCCAGCTCGCTTCCAGGCACAGATACGCAGTATTTT
CASSLPGTDTQYF
>TRBJ2-7|.|TRBD2|TRBV3-1/TRBV3-2
TGTGCCAGCAGCCCCTATAGTCTAGCGGGAGATTCCTACGAGCAGTACTTC
CASSPYSLAGDSYEQYF
>TRBJ2-5|.|.|TRBV28
TGTGCCAGCAGTCCCGTCCCGGGACAGGGACTAGGGCCAAAAGAGACCCAGTACTTC
CASSPVPGQGLGPKETQYF
>TRBJ2-1|.|TRBD1|TRBV30
TGTGCCTGGGACAGGGGGAAGTCCAATGAGCAGTTCTTC
CAWDRGKSNEQFF
>TRBJ1-1|once|TRBD1|TRBV5-6
TGTGCCAGCAGCAAAGACAGGGACATGAACACTGAAGCTTTCTTT
CASSKDRDMNTEAFF
>TRBJ2-1|.|TRBD1|TRBV28
TGTGCCAGCAGTTTATTCCAGGGGGCCGGTGAGCAGTTCTTC
CASSLFQGAGEQFF
>TRBJ2-3|.|TRBD1|TRBV5-1
TGCGCCAGCAGCTTGGGGGACAGAGTCACAGATACGCAGTATTTT
CASSLGDRVTDTQYF
>TRBJ2-5|.|.|TRBV3-1/TRBV3-2
TGTGCCAGCAGCCAAGTCAGGGGCGAGACCCAGTACTTC
CASSQVRGETQYF
>TRBJ1-5|.|TRBD1|TRBV7-2
TGTGCCAGCAGCTTCCAGGACAGGGGGGGCAATCAGCCCCAGCATTTT
CASSFQDRGGNQPQHF
>TRBJ2-5|.|TRBD1|TRBV7-9
TGTGCCAGCAGCTTAGTGGGGACAGCAGAGACCCAGTACTTC
CASSLVGTAETQYF
>TRBJ2-7|.|.|TRBV6-1
TGTGCCAGCAGTGAAATGACAAATGGAGAGCAGTACTTC
CASSEMTNGEQYF
>TRBJ2-4|.|.|TRBV6-2/TRBV6-3
TGTGCCAGCAGTTACGACTTTATGAGGGCCAAAAACATTCAGTACTTC
CASSYDFMRAKNIQYF
>TRBJ1-5|.|TRBD1|TRBV4-3
TGCGCCAGCAGCCAACGACAGGGGGAAGGTCAGCCCCAGCATTTT
CASSQRQGEGQPQHF
>TRBJ1-1|.|.|TRBV10-3
TGTGCCATCAGCGAGGCCCCTCTAGGGAACACTGAAGCTTTCTTT
CAISEAPLGNTEAFF
>TRBJ2-7|many|TRBD2|TRBV11-2
TGTGCCAGCAGCGTAACTTCTAGCGGGAGTTACGAGCAGTACTTC
CASSVTSSGSYEQYF